Listed here are 23 T cell receptor beta chains from one sample, sequenced in a study of blood T cell repertoires in COVID-19. This table comes from immunoSEQ multiplex PCR, and its TCRdb copy is limited to in-frame clones, with some not included. The data contain 160,000 or so clones, more than 65% of them singletons. Sequenced material: PBMCs or T cells enriched from blood (not recorded which). These receptors originate from a man aged 60-69 years who had recovered from COVID-19.

As DNA, the CDR3 is TGTGCCAGCAGCTTTGGGCCCTACGAGCAGTACTTC. It yields the protein CASSFGPYEQYF. This sequence joins TRBV5-5 and TRBJ2-7; D not resolved. Between the trimmed V and J ends, which lost 2 bases and 2 bases, there was a span of 5 bases. Looked up from germline, CDR1 is SGHKS and CDR2 is YYEKEE (reference sequence). The CDR3 is made up of 12 amino acids.

J is TRBJ1-1 and V is TRBV11-1; D unclear. In germline, CDR1 is SGHAT, CDR2 FQDESV (reference sequence). With 2 bases removed from V and 1 base from J, the gap between germline ends came to 8 bases. The length of the CDR3 is 14 residues. The CDR3 DNA reads TGTGCCAGCAGCTTATTCCGGGGGAACACTGAAGCTTTCTTT. The encoded protein is CASSLFRGNTEAFF.

The rearrangement links TRBV5-4 to TRBJ2-2, with 9 bases fitting TRBD2. This CDR3 is built from 16 residues. With 0 bases clipped from V and 10 bases from J, the junction kept 10 bases outside the gene matches. From germline, CDR1 is SGHNT and CDR2 YYREEE (reference sequence). Here the CDR3 reads CASSLAGGGRAVELFF. CDR3 in DNA: TGTGCCAGCAGCTTGGCCGGGGGCGGGAGGGCCGTGGAGCTGTTTTTT.

This sequence joins TRBV11-3 and TRBJ2-3; 9 nucleotides agree with TRBD2. The V segment lost 5 bases and the J segment 4 bases; nucleotides outside the gene matches: 10. This CDR3 contains 16 residues. Germline CDR1 and CDR2: SGHNT and YENEEA. Here the CDR3 DNA reads TGTGCCAGCAGCCTCCGAGGCGGGAGGGGGGCAGATACGCAGTATTTT. This codes for CASSLRGGRGADTQYF.

This clone was seen more than once but under ten times. This sequence joins TRBV12-5 and TRBJ2-1; 11 nucleotides align to TRBD2. Germline V gives CDR1 LGHNT, CDR2 FRNRAP. V lost 6 bases, J lost 5 bases, and 6 bases stayed unmatched. The CDR3 spans 15 residues. CDR3 nucleotides: TGTGCTAGTGGCCGGGGACTAGCGGCCAACAATGAGCAGTTCTTC. The encoded protein is CASGRGLAANNEQFF.

A note on this clone: Other DNA sequences in the sample encode the same CDR3. The J gene is TRBJ1-1, the V gene TRBV5-1; 9 nucleotides match TRBD1. Losses at the gene ends were 4 bases for V and 1 base for J; bases not matched to a gene: 5. Looked up from germline, CDR1 is SGHRS and CDR2 is YFSETQ. The CDR3 loop spans 15 amino acids. The CDR3 DNA reads as TGCGCCAGCAGCCCGCGGACAGGGGAGAACACTGAAGCTTTCTTT. It encodes CASSPRTGENTEAFF.

The V call is TRBV3-1 (or the pseudogene TRBV3-2), the J call TRBJ1-2; a possible D gene is TRBD1 (6 bases). V was cut by 0 bases and J by 0 bases, with 17 bases left in between. The CDR3 spans 18 residues. Germline V lookup: CDR1 LGHDT, CDR2 YNNKEL (reference sequence). The CDR3 spells CASSQDSGGLSPNYGYTF. CDR3 DNA sequence: TGTGCCAGCAGCCAAGATTCGGGGGGCCTTTCACCTAACTATGGCTACACCTTC.

The gene calls are TRBV2 and TRBJ1-6, with TRBD1 identical over 10 bases. After removal of 6 bases from V and 9 bases from J, the junction contained 8 bases not matched to a gene. This CDR3 contains 15 residues. Germline CDR1 and CDR2: SNHLY and FYNNEI. The CDR3 protein is CASSVGQGDGSPLHF. The CDR3 bases are TGTGCCAGCAGCGTCGGACAGGGGGATGGTTCACCCCTCCACTTT.

This clone was observed a handful of times. Other DNA sequences in the sample encode the same CDR3. J is TRBJ2-7 and V is TRBV29-1, with D possibly matching TRBD1 (6 bases). The CDR3 consists of 11 residues. Germline V gene lookup returns CDR1 SQVTM and CDR2 ANQGSEA. Deletions cut 6 bases from V and 4 bases from J, with 10 bases between. The CDR3 bases are TGCAGCGTCTCTACAGGGTACGAGCAGTACTTC. Translation: CSVSTGYEQYF.

The rearrangement joins TRBV11-2 to TRBJ2-7; 7 bases align to TRBD2. CDR3 length: 13 amino acids. Germline trimming cut 5 bases from V and 5 bases from J; bases unmatched to any gene: 6. Germline-derived CDR1 and CDR2 are SGHAT and FQNNGV. The CDR3 here is CASSPGTTNEQYF. The CDR3 coding sequence is TGTGCCAGCAGCCCCGGGACTACTAACGAGCAGTACTTC.

This chain links TRBV7-3 with TRBJ2-3, with a possible D match to TRBD2 (5 bases). The V end was cut by 4 bases, the J end by 0 bases, with 11 bases between. Germline CDR1 SGHTA, CDR2 FQGTGA. The CDR3 spans 15 residues. The CDR3 is CASSYSSRSTDTQYF. For the CDR3, the DNA is TGTGCCAGCAGCTACTCTAGCAGAAGCACAGATACGCAGTATTTT.

This clone was recorded only once. DNA for the CDR3: TGTGCCAGTAGTGATCGGGGGGCCCTTGAAGCTTTCTTT. Protein: CASSDRGALEAFF. The chain is built from TRBV19 and TRBJ1-1; TRBD1 is a possible D gene (6 bases). The CDR3 spans 13 residues. The germline CDR1 and CDR2 sequences are LNHDA and SQIVND (reference sequence). Trimming took 5 bases from V and 7 from J, leaving 14 bases between them.

The rearrangement joins TRBV5-8 to TRBJ1-4; 9 bases are a match to TRBD1. Germline CDR1 is SGHTS and CDR2 is YDEGEE. This CDR3 has 16 amino acids. V dropped 5 bases and J dropped 7; count of bases not matched to a gene: 12. CDR3 coding DNA: TGTGCCAGCAGTCCAAACAGGGGGCGCAGAAGTGAAAAACTGTTTTTT. Its protein is CASSPNRGRRSEKLFF.

The chain combines TRBV9 with TRBJ2-5; 7 positions match TRBD2. The V gene's germline CDR1 is SGDLS and CDR2 YYNGEE. The CDR3 has 14 amino acids. Trimming removed 0 bases from V and 6 bases from J; junction bases left unmatched: 5. The chain's CDR3 is CASSVGLAAKTQYF. CDR3 DNA: TGTGCCAGCAGCGTAGGACTAGCAGCAAAGACCCAGTACTTC. The full variable domain, rest sourced from reference TRBV9 and TRBJ2-5, is DSGVTQTPKHLITATGQRVTLRCSPRSGDLSVYWYQQSLDQGLQFLIQYYNGEERAKGNILERFSAQQFPDLHSELNLSSLELGDSALYFCASSVGLAAKTQYFGPGTRLLVL.

This clone came up once. The V and J genes are TRBV19 and TRBJ1-6; TRBD1 agrees at 9 bases. This CDR3 is 13 amino acids long. Germline CDR1 and CDR2: LNHDA and SQIVND (reference sequence). Trimming took 5 bases from V and 12 from J; bases not matched to a gene: 5. The CDR3: CASSGQGYGPLHF. The CDR3 DNA reads TGTGCCAGTAGTGGACAGGGGTACGGACCCCTCCACTTT. Full variable domain (outside the CDR3, taken from reference TRBV19 and TRBJ1-6): DGGITQSPKYLFRKEGQNVTLSCEQNLNHDAMYWYRQDPGQGLRLIYYSQIVNDFQKGDIAEGYSVSREKKESFPLTVTSAQKNPTAFYLCASSGQGYGPLHFGNGTRLTVT.

The chain carries TRBV6-6 and TRBJ2-5, with D possibly matching TRBD1 (5 bases). The CDR3 extends over 16 amino acids. V lost 0 bases, J lost 1 base, and 12 bases lay in between. The germline V gene has CDR1 MNHNY and CDR2 SVGAGI (reference sequence). In DNA form, the CDR3 reads TGTGCCAGCAGTTACTCAGGCCAGGGTCCCCAAGAGACCCAGTACTTC. It translates to CASSYSGQGPQETQYF.

The CDR3 coding sequence is TGTGCCAGCAGTCTGGGACAGGGGAACACCGGGGAGCTGTTTTTT. This sequence encodes CASSLGQGNTGELFF. This rearrangement joins TRBV6-5 to TRBJ2-2, with TRBD1 identical over 9 bases. In germline, CDR1 is MNHEY, CDR2 SVGAGI. V was pared by 5 bases and J by 1 base, with 2 bases of the junction left unmatched. This CDR3 region has 15 residues.

V is TRBV19 and J is TRBJ2-1; D remains ambiguous. The CDR3 totals 14 residues. Germline V lookup: CDR1 LNHDA, CDR2 SQIVND (reference sequence). The V end was cut by 3 bases, the J end by 6 bases, with 12 bases between. The DNA for the CDR3 is TGTGCCAGTAGTATCGGTGGGCTCATCAATGAGCAGTTCTTC. It specifies CASSIGGLINEQFF.

V gene TRBV12-3 or TRBV12-4 combines with J gene TRBJ1-3; perhaps TRBD1 as D (6 bases). The CDR3 length is 13 residues. V was pared by 2 bases and J by 8 bases, with 10 bases between. CDR3 DNA sequence: TGTGCCAGCAGTTTACGACCAGGGGACACCATATATTTT. Its protein product is CASSLRPGDTIYF.

This rearrangement joins TRBV27 to TRBJ2-1; 7 nucleotides match TRBD2. This CDR3 contains 16 residues. Germline V gives CDR1 MNHEY, CDR2 SMNVEV (reference sequence). Trimming cost V 1 base and J 6 bases; bases outside gene matches: 9. This chain's CDR3 is CASSLWGGSGSNEQFF. Here the CDR3 DNA reads TGTGCCAGCAGTTTATGGGGCGGGAGTGGTTCCAATGAGCAGTTCTTC.

The genes are TRBV7-9 and TRBJ1-5; 9 nucleotides agree with TRBD1. Germline CDR1 and CDR2: SEHNR and FQNEAQ (reference sequence). The CDR3 totals 15 residues. Trimming took 5 bases from V and 2 from J; bases not matched to a gene: 4. CDR3 sequence reads: CASSRDRDGNQPQHF. CDR3 coding DNA: TGTGCCAGCAGCCGGGACAGGGATGGCAATCAGCCCCAGCATTTT.

CDR3 sequence (DNA): TGTGCCAGCAGCTTGGGCCGGGACAGCGCCTACAATGAGCAGTTCTTC. This encodes CASSLGRDSAYNEQFF. The J gene is TRBJ2-1, the V gene TRBV7-2; 7 nucleotides align to TRBD1. J was trimmed by 2 bases and V by 3 bases; bases with no gene match: 7. Germline CDR1 and CDR2: SGHTA and FQGNSA. This CDR3 has 16 amino acids.

The chain has TRBV5-8 and TRBJ1-2, with D possibly matching TRBD1 (6 bases). Trimming took 2 bases from V and 7 from J, leaving 15 bases between them. The germline gives CDR1 SGHTS, CDR2 YDEGEE. There are 14 residues in the CDR3. CDR3 in DNA: TGTGCCAGCAGCTTTGGGCAGGGGTCCGTTGGCTACACCTTC. Its protein product is CASSFGQGSVGYTF. The whole variable domain, filled in from reference TRBV5-8 and TRBJ1-2, reads EAGVTQSPTHLIKTRGQQATLRCSPISGHTSVYWYQQALGLGLQFLLWYDEGEERNRGNFPPRFSGRQFPNYSSELNVNALELEDSALYLCASSFGQGSVGYTFGSGTRLTVV.